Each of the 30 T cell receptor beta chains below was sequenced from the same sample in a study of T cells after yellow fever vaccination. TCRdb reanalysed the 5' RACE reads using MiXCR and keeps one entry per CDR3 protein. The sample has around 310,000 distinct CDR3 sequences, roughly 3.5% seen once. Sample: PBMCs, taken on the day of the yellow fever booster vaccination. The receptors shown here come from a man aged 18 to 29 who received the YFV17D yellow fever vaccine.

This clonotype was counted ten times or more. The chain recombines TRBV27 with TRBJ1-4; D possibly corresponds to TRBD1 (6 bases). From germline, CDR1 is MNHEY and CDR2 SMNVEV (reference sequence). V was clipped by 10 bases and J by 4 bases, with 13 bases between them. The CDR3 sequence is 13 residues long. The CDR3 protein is CATGQLINEKLFF. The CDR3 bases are TGTGCCACCGGACAGTTAATTAATGAAAAACTGTTTTTT.

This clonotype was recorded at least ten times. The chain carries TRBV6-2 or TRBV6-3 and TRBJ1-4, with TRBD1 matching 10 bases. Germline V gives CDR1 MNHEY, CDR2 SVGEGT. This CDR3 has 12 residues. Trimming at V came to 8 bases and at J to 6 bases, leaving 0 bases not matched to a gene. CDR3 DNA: TGTGCCAGCGGGACAGGGGATGAAAAACTGTTTTTT. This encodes CASGTGDEKLFF.

The chain's CDR3 is CASSHDRGNGGYTF. CDR3 DNA sequence: TGCGCCAGCAGCCATGACCGAGGGAACGGTGGCTACACCTTC. The gene calls are TRBV4-1 and TRBJ1-2; D is ambiguous. This CDR3 is built from 14 residues. The germline gives CDR1 MGHRA, CDR2 YSYEKL. V dropped 3 bases and J dropped 7 bases, with 15 bases sitting between them.

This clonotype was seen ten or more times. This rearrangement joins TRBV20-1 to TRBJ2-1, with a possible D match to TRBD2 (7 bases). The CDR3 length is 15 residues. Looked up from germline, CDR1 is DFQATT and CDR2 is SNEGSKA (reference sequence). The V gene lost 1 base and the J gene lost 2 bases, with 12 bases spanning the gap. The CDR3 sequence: CSARVWGGPYNEQFF. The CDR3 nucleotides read TGCAGTGCTAGAGTCTGGGGGGGGCCCTACAATGAGCAGTTCTTC.

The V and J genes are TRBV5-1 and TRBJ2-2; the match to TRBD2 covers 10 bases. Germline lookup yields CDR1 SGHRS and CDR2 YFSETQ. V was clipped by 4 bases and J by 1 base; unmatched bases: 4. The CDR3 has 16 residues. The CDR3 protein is CASSLTSGVNTGELFF. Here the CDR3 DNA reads TGCGCCAGCAGCCTCACTAGCGGGGTGAACACCGGGGAGCTGTTTTTT.

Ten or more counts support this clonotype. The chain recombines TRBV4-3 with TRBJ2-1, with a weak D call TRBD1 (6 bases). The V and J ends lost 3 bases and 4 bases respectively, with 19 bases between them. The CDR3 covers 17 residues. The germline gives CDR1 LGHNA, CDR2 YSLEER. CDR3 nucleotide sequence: TGCGCCAGCAGCCAGGGGGCGGCTCCATTCGCATACAATGAGCAGTTCTTC. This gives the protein CASSQGAAPFAYNEQFF.

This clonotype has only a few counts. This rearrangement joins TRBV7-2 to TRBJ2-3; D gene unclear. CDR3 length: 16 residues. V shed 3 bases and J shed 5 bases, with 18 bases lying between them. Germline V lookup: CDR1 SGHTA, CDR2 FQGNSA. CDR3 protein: CASSLHLLAPLDTQYF. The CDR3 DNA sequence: TGTGCCAGCAGCTTGCATCTGCTCGCACCTTTAGATACGCAGTATTTT.

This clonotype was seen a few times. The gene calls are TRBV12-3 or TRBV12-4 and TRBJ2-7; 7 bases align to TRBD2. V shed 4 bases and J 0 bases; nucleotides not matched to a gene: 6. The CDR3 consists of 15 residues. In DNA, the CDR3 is TGTGCCAGCAGTTCTAAGCGGGGCAGCTCCTACGAGCAGTACTTC. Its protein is CASSSKRGSSYEQYF.

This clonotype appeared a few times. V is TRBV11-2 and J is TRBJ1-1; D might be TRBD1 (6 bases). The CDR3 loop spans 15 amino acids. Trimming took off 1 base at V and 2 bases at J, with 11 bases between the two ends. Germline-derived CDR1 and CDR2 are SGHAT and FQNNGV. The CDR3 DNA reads TGTGCCAGCAGCTTAGCGGGGGCTACTAACACTGAAGCTTTCTTT. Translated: CASSLAGATNTEAFF.

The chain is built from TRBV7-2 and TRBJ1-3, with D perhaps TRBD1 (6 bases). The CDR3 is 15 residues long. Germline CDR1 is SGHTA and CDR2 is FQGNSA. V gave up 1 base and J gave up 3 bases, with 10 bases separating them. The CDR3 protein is CASSLVGGVGNTIYF. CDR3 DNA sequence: TGTGCCAGCAGCTTAGTCGGGGGCGTTGGAAACACCATATATTTT.

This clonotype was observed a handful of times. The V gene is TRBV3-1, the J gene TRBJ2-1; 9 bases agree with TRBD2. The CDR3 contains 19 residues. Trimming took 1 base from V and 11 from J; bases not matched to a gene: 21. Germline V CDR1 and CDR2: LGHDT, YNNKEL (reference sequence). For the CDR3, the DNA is TGTGCCAGCAGCCAAGGGACCGGATTGCTAGCGGGGACCTTTCGGCAGCAGTTCTTC. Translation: CASSQGTGLLAGTFRQQFF.

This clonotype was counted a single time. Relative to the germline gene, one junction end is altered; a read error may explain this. The chain's CDR3 is CASSQDPGFQNEQSF. CDR3 bases: TGTGCCAGCAGCCAAGACCCGGGGTTCCAAAATGAGCAGTCCTTC. The chain is built from TRBV7-2 and TRBJ2-1, with D perhaps matching TRBD2 (5 bases). Germline-derived CDR1 and CDR2 are SGHTA and FQGNSA. The CDR3 length is 15 residues.

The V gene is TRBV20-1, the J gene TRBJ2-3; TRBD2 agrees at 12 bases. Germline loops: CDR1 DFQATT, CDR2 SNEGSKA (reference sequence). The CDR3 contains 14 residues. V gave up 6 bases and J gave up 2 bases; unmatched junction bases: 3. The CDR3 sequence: CSAASGGATDTQYF. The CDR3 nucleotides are TGCAGTGCCGCTAGCGGGGGGGCCACAGATACGCAGTATTTT.

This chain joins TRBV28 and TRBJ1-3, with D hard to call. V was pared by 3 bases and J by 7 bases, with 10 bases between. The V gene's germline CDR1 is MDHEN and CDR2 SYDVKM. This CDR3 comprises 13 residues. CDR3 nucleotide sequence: TGTGCCAGCAGTTTGTCCGGGTCGAACACCATATATTTT. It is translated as CASSLSGSNTIYF.

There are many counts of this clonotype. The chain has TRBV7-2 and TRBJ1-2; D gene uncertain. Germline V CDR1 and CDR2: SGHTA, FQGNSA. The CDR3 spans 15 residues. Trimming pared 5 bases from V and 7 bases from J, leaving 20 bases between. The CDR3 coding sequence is TGTGCCAGCAGCCGTCAGAATCCCACATGGGGTGGCTACACCTTC. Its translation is CASSRQNPTWGGYTF.

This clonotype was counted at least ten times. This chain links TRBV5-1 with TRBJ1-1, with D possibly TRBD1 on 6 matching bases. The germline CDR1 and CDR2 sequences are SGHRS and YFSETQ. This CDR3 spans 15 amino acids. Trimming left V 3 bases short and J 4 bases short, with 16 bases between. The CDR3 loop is CASSSSYRVSTEAFF. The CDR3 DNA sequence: TGCGCCAGCAGCTCTAGCTACAGGGTTAGCACTGAAGCTTTCTTT.

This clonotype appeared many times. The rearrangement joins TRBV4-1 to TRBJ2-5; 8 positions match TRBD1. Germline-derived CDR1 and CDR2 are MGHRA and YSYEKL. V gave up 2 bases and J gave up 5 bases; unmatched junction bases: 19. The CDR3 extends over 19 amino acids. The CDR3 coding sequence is TGCGCCAGCAGCCAAACTAAGGGTACTAGCCAGGGGGCTAGGGAGACCCAGTACTTC. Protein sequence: CASSQTKGTSQGARETQYF.

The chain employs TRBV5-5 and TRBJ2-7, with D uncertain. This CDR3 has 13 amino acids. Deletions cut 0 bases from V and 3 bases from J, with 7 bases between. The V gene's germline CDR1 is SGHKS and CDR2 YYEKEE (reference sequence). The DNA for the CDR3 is TGTGCCAGCAGCTTGGAAGACGACTACGAGCAGTACGTC. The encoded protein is CASSLEDDYEQYV.

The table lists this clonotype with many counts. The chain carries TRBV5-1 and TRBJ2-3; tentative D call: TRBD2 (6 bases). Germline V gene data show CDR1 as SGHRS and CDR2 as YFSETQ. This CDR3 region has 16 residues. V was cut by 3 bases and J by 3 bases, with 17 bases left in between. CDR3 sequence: CASSSSGGGGTDTQYF. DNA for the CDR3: TGCGCCAGCAGCTCCTCCGGGGGAGGTGGGACAGATACGCAGTATTTT. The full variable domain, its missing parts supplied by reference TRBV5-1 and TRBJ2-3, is KAGVTQTPRYLIKTRGQQVTLSCSPISGHRSVSWYQQTPGQGLQFLFEYFSETQRNKGNFPGRFSGRQFSNSRSEMNVSTLELGDSALYLCASSSSGGGGTDTQYFGPGTRLTVL.

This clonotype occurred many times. The chain's CDR3 is CASIKSLYEQYF. The CDR3 DNA reads as TGTGCCAGCATCAAGAGCCTCTACGAGCAGTACTTC. This chain uses TRBV5-5 with TRBJ2-7; D uncertain. Germline-derived CDR1 and CDR2 are SGHKS and YYEKEE (reference sequence). Trimming took off 6 bases at V and 3 bases at J, with 10 bases between the two ends. There are 12 residues in the CDR3.

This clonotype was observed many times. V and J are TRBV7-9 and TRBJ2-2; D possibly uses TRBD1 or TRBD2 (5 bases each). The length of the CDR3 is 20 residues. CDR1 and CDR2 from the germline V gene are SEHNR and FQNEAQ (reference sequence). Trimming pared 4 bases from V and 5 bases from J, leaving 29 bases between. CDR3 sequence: CASSSKRTWDDLLSTGELFF. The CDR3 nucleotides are TGTGCCAGCAGCTCCAAACGAACTTGGGACGACTTACTAAGTACCGGGGAGCTGTTTTTT.

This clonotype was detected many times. For the CDR3, the DNA is TGTGCCAGCAGCCTTGCGACTAGCGGGACCCAGTACTTC. This encodes CASSLATSGTQYF. The J gene is TRBJ2-5, the V gene TRBV5-6; TRBD2 matches 9 bases. The junction had 5 bases not matched to a gene; V was cut back by 4 bases and J by 7 bases. CDR1 and CDR2 from the germline V gene are SGHDT and YYEEEE. This CDR3 has 13 residues.

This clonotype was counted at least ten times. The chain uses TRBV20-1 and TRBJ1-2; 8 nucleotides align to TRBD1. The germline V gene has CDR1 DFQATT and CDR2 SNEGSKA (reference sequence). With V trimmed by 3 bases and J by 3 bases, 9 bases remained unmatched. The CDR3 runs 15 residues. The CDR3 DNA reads TGCAGTGCTAGGGGGACAGGCAAGTTCTACTATGGCTACACCTTC. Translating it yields CSARGTGKFYYGYTF.

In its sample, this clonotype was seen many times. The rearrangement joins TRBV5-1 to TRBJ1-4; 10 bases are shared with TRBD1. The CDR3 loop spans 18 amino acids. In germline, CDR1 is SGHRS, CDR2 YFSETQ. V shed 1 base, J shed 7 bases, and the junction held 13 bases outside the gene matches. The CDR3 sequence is CASSLTGQGSLVGEKLFF. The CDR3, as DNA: TGCGCCAGCAGCTTGACGGGACAGGGGTCATTGGTGGGTGAAAAACTGTTTTTT.

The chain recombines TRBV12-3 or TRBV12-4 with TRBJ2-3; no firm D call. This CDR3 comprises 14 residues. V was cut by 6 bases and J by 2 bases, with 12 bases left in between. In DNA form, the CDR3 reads TGTGCCAGCAGACCTAACAGAGACACAGATACGCAGTATTTT. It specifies CASRPNRDTDTQYF.

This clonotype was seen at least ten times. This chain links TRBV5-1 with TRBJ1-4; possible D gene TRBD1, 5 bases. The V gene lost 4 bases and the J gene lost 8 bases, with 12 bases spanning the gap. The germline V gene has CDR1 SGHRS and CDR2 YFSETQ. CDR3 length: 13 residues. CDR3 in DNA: TGCGCCAGCAGCCCAGGGCGCGACGAAAAACTGTTTTTT. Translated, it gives CASSPGRDEKLFF.

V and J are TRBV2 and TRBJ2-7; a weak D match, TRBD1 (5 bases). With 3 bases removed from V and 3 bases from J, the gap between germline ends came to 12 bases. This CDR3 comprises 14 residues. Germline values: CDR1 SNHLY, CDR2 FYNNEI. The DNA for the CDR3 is TGTGCCAGCAGTGAGGGGCAGACCTTCTACGAGCAGTACTTC. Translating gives CASSEGQTFYEQYF.

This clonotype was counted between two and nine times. CDR3 DNA sequence: TGTGCCAGCAGCCTCTGGGCCCACAATGAGCAGTTCTTC. Translated: CASSLWAHNEQFF. The rearrangement links TRBV9 to TRBJ2-1, with D uncertain. The germline V gene encodes CDR1 SGDLS and CDR2 YYNGEE. The germline V and J ends were trimmed by 4 bases and 5 bases, with 10 bases remaining between them. There are 13 residues in the CDR3.

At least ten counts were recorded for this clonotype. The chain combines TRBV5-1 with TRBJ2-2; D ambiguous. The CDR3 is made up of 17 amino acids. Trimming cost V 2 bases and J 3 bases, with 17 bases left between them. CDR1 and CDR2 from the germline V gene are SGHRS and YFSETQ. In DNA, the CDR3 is TGCGCCAGCAGCTTAGAACCTACGTCATCTTACACCGGGGAGCTGTTTTTT. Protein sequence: CASSLEPTSSYTGELFF.

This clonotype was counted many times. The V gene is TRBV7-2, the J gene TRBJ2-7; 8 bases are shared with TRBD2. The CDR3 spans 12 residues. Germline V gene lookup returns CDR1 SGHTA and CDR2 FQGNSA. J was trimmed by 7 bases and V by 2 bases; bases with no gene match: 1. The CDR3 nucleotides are TGTGCCAGCAGCTTAATAGCGGGGGAGCAGTACGTC. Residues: CASSLIAGEQYV.